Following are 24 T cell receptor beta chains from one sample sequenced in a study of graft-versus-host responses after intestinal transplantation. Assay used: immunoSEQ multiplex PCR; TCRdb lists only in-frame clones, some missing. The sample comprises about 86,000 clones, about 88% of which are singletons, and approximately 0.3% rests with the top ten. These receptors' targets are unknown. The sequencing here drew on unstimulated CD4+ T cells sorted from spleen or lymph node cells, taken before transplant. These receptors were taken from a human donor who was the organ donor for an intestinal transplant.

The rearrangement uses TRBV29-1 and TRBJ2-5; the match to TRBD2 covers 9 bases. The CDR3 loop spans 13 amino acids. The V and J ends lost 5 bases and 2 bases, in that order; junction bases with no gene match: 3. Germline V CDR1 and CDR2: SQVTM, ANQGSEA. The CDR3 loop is CSVLAGFQETQYF. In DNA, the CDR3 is TGCAGCGTTCTAGCGGGGTTTCAAGAGACCCAGTACTTC.

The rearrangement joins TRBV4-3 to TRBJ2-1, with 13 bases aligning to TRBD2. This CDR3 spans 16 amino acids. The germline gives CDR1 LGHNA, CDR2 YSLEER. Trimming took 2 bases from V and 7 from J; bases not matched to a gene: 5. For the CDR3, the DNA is TGCGCCAGCAGCCAACTGACTAGCGGGAGGTCTAATGAGCAGTTCTTC. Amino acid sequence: CASSQLTSGRSNEQFF.

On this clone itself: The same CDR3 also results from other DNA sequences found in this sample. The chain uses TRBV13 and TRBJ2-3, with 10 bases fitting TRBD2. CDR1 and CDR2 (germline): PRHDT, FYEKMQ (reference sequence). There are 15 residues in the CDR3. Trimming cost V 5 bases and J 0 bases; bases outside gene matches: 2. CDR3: CASSPTSGSTDTQYF. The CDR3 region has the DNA TGTGCCAGCAGCCCGACTAGCGGGAGCACAGATACGCAGTATTTT.

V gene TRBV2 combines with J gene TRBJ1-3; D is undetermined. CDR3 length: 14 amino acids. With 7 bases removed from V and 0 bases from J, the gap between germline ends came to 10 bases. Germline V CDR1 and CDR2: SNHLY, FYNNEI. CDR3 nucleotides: TGTGCCAGCAATCGGGAACTCTCTGGAAACACCATATATTTT. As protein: CASNRELSGNTIYF.

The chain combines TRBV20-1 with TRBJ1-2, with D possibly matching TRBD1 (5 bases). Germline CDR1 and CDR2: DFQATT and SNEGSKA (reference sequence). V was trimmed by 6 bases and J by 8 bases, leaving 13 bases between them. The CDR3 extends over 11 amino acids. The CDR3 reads CSADRGSGYTF. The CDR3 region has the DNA TGCAGTGCCGATAGGGGTAGCGGCTACACCTTC.

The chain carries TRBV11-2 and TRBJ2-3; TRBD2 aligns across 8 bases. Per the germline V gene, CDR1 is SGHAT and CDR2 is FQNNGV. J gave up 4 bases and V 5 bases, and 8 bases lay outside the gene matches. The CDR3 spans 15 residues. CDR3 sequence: CASSARLASADTQYF. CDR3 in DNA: TGTGCCAGCAGCGCCCGACTAGCGAGCGCAGATACGCAGTATTTT.

Written as DNA, the CDR3 is TGCGCCAGCAGCTTGGTGGCTAGCGGGGGGGCAGGACAAGAGACCCAGTACTTC. Translation gives CASSLVASGGAGQETQYF. V gene TRBV5-1 combines with J gene TRBJ2-5, with 12 bases lining up with TRBD2. CDR1 is SGHRS, CDR2 YFSETQ, per germline. Losses at the gene ends were 0 bases for V and 2 bases for J; bases not matched to a gene: 8. This CDR3 has 18 amino acids.

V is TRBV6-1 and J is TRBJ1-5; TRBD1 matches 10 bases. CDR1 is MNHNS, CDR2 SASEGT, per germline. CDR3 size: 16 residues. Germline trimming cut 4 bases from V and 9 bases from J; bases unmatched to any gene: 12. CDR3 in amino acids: CASSGTGGLSASPQHF. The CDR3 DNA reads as TGTGCCAGCAGTGGGACAGGGGGACTATCTGCATCGCCCCAGCATTTT.

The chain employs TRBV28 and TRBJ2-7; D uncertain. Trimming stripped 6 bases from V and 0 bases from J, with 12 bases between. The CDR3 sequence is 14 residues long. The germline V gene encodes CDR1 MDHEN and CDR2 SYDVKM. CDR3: CASSEPTSSYEQYF. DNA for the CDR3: TGTGCCAGCAGCGAACCCACGAGCTCCTACGAGCAGTACTTC.

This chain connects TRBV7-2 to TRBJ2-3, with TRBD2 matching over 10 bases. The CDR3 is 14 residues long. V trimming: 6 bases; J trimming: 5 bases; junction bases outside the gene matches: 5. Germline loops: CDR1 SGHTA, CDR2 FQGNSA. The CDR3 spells CASRPAGGGDTQYF. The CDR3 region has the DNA TGTGCCAGCAGGCCAGCGGGAGGGGGAGATACGCAGTATTTT.

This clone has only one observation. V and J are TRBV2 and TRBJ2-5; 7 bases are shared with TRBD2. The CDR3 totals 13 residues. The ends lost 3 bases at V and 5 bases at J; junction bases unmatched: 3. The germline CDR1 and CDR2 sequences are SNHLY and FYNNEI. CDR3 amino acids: CASSDGGSETQYF. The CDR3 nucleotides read TGTGCCAGCAGTGATGGCGGGAGTGAGACCCAGTACTTC.

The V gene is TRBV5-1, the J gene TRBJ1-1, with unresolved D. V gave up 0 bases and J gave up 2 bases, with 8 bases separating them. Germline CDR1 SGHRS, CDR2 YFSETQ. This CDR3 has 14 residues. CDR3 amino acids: CASSLAASNTEAFF. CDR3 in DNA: TGCGCCAGCAGCTTGGCCGCAAGCAACACTGAAGCTTTCTTT.

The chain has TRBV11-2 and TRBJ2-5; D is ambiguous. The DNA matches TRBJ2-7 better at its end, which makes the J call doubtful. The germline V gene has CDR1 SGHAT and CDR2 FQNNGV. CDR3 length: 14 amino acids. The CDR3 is CASSSELRFDEQYF. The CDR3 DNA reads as TGTGCCAGCAGCTCGGAGTTGAGGTTCGACGAGCAGTACTTC.

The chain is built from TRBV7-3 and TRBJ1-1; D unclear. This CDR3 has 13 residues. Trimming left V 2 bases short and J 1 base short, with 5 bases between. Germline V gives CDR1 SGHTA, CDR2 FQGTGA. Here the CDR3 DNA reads TGTGCCAGCAGCTTATACGGGAACACTGAAGCTTTCTTT. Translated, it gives CASSLYGNTEAFF.

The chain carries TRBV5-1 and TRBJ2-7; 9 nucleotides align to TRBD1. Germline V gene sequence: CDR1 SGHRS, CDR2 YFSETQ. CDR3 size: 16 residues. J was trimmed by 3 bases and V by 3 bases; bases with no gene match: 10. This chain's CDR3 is CASSSSSGTGHYEQYF. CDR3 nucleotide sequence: TGCGCCAGCAGCTCCTCCTCCGGGACAGGGCACTACGAGCAGTACTTC.

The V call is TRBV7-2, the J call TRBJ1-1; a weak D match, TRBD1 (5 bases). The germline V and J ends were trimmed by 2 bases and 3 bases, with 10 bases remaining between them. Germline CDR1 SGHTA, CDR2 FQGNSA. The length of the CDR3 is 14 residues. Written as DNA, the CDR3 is TGTGCCAGCAGCTTATTAGGGGAGGACACTGAAGCTTTCTTT. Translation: CASSLLGEDTEAFF.

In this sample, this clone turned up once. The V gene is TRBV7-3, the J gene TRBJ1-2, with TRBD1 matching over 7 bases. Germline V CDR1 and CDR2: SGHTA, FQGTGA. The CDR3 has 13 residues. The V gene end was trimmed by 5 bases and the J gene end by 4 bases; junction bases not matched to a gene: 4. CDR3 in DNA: TGTGCCAGCAGCCCAGGGGGAGGCTATGGCTACACCTTC. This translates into CASSPGGGYGYTF.

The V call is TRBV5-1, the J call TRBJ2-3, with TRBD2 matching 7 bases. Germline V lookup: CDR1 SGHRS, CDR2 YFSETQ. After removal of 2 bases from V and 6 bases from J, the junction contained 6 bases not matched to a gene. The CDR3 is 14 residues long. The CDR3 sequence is CASSFSDGGDTQYF. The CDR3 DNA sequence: TGCGCCAGCAGCTTTTCAGACGGGGGGGATACGCAGTATTTT.

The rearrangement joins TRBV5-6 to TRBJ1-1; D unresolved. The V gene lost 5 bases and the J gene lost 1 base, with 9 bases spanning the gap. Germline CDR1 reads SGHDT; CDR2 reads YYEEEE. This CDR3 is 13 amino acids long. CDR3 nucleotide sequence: TGTGCCAGCAGTAATCGGTGGAACACTGAAGCTTTCTTT. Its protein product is CASSNRWNTEAFF.

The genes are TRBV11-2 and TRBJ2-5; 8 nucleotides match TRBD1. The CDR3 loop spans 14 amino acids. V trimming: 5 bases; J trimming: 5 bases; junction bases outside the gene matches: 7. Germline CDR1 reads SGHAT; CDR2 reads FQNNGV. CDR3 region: CASSTYRDRETQYF. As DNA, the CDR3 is TGTGCCAGCAGCACCTACCGGGACAGGGAGACCCAGTACTTC.

CDR3 nucleotide sequence: TGTGCCAGCAGTTTATTGGGGCACGTTTACGAGCAGTACTTC. Translating it yields CASSLLGHVYEQYF. The J gene is TRBJ2-7, the V gene TRBV28; TRBD1 might be the D (5 bases). Deletions cut 1 base from V and 4 bases from J, with 11 bases between. Germline V lookup: CDR1 MDHEN, CDR2 SYDVKM. The CDR3 extends over 14 amino acids.

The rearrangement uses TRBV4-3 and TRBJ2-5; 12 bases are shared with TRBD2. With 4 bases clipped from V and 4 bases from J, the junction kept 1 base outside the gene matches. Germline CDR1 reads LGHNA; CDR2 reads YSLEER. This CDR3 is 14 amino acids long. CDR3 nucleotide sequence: TGCGCCAGCAGCCCGGGACTAGCGGGAGAGACCCAGTACTTC. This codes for CASSPGLAGETQYF.

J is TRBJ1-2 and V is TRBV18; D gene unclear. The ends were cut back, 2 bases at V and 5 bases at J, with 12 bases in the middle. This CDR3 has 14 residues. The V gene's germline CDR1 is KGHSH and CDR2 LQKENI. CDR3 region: CASSPAEERYGYTF. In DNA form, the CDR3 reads TGTGCCAGCTCACCAGCTGAGGAGAGGTATGGCTACACCTTC.

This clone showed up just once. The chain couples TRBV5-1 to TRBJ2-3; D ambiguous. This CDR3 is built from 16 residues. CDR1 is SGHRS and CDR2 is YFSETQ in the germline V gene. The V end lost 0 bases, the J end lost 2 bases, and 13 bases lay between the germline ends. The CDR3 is CASSLVVTRDTDTQYF. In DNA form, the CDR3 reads TGCGCCAGCAGCTTGGTGGTGACTCGAGACACAGATACGCAGTATTTT.